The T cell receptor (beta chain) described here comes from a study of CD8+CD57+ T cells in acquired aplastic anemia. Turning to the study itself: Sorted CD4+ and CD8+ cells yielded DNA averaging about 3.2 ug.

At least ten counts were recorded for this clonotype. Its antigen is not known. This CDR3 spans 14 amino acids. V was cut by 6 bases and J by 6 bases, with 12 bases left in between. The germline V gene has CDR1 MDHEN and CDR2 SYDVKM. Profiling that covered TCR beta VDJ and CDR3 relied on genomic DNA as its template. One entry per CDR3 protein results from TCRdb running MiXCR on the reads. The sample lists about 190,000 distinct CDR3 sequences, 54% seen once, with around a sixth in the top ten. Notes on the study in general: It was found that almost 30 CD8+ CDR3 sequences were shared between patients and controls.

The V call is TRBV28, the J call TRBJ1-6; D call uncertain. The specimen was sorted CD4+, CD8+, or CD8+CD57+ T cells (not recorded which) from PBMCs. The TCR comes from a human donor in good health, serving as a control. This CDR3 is CASRVVAGNSPLHF. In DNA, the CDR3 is TGTGCCAGCAGAGTAGTGGCGGGTAATTCACCCCTCCACTTT. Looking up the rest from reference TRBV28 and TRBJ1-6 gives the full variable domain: DVKVTQSSRYLVKRTGEKVFLECVQDMDHENMFWYRQDPGLGLRLIYFSYDVKMKEKGDIPEGYSVSREKKERFSLILESASTNQTSMYLCASRVVAGNSPLHFGNGTRLTVT.